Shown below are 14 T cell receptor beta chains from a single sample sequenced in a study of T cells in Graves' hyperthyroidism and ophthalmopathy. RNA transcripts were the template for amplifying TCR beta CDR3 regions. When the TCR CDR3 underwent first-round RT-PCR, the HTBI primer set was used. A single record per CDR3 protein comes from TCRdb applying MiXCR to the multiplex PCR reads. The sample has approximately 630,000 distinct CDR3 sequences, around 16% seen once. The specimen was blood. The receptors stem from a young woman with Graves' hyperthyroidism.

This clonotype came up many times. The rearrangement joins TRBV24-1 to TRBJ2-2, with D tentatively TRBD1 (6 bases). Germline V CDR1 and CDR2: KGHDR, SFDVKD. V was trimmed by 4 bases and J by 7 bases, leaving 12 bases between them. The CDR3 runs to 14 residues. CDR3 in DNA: TGTGCCACCAGTGACCGGACAGTAAGCGGGGAGCTGTTTTTT. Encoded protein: CATSDRTVSGELFF.

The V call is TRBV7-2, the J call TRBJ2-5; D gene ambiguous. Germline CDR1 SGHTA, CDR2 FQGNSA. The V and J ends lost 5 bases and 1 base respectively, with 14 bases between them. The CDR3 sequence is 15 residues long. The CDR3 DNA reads TGTGCCAGCAGCAGTACAAGACTGATCCAAGAGACCCAGTACTTC. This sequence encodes CASSSTRLIQETQYF.

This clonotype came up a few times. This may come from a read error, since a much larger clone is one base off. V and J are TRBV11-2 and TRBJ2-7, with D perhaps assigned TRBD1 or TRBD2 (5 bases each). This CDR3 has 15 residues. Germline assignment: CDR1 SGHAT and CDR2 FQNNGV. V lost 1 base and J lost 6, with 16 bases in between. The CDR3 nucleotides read TGTGCCAGCAGCTTAGCCGGCCAGGGAGACTTCGAGCAGTACTTC. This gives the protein CASSLAGQGDFEQYF.

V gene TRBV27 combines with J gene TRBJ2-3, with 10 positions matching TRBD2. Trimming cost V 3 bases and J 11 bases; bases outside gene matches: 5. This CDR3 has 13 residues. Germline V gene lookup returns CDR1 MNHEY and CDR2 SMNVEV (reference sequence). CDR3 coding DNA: TGTGCCAGCAGTTTGTCAATAGCGGGGGGGCAGTATTTT. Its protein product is CASSLSIAGGQYF.

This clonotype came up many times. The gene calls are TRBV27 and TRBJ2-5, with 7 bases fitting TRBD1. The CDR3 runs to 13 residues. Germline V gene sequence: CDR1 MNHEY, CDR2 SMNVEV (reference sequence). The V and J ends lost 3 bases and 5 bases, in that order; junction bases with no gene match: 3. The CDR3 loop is CASSFVQGETQYF. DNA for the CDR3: TGTGCCAGCAGTTTTGTACAGGGGGAGACCCAGTACTTC.

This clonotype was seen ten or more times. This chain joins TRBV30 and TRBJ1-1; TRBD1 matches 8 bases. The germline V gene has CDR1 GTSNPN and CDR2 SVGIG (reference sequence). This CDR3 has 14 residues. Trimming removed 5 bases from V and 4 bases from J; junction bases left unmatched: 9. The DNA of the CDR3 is TGTGCCTGGGGACAGACAGGGGAAGGCACTGAAGCTTTCTTT. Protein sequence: CAWGQTGEGTEAFF.

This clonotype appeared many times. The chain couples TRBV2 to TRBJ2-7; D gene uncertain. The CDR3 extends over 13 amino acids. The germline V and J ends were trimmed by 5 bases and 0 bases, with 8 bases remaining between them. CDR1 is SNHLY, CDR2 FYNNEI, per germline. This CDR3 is CASSFYSSYEQYF. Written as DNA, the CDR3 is TGTGCCAGCAGTTTCTACTCCTCCTACGAGCAGTACTTC.

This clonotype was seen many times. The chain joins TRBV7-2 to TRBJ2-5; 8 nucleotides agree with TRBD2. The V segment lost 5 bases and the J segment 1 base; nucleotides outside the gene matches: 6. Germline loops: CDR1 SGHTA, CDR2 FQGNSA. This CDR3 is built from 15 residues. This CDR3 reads CASSPRGGVQETQYF. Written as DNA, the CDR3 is TGTGCCAGCAGCCCACGGGGGGGGGTCCAAGAGACCCAGTACTTC.

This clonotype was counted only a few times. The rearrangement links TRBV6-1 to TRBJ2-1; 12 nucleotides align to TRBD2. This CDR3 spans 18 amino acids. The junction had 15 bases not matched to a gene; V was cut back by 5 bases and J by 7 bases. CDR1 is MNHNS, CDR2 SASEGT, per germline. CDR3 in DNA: TGTGCCAGCAGTTACCTTGGGGAACTAGCGGGAGGTGGGAATGAGCAGTTCTTC. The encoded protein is CASSYLGELAGGGNEQFF.

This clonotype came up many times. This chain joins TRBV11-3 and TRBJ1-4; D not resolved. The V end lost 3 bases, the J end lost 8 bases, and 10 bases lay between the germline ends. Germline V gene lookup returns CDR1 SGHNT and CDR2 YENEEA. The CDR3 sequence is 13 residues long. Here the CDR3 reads CASSFGQAEKLFF. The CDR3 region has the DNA TGTGCCAGCAGCTTTGGGCAGGCCGAAAAACTGTTTTTT. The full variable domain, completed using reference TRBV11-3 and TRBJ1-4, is EAGVVQSPRYKIIEKKQPVAFWCNPISGHNTLYWYLQNLGQGPELLIRYENEEAVDDSQLPKDRFSAERLKGVDSTLKIQPAELGDSAVYLCASSFGQAEKLFFGSGTQLSVL.

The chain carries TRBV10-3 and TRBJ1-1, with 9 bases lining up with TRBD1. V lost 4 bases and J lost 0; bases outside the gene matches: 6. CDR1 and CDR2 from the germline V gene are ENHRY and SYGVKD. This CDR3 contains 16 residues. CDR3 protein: CAISGDRDNMNTEAFF. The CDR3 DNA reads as TGTGCCATCAGTGGGGACAGGGATAACATGAACACTGAAGCTTTCTTT.

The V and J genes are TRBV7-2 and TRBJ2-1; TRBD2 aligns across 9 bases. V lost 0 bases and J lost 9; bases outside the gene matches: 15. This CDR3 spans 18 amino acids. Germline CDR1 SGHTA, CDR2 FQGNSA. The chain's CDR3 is CASSLARGRVAGVGEQFF. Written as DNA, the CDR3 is TGTGCCAGCAGCTTAGCGAGGGGCCGGGTAGCGGGAGTCGGTGAGCAGTTCTTC.

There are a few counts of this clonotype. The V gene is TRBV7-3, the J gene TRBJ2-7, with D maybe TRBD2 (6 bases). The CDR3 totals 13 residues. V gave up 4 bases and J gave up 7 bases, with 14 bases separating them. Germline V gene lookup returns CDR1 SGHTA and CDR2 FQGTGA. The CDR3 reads CASSSRARGEQYF. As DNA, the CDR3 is TGTGCCAGCAGCTCCCGGGCCCGGGGGGAGCAGTACTTC.

The CDR3 sequence: CASTQGGTGHSPLHF. DNA for the CDR3: TGTGCCAGCACCCAGGGGGGGACAGGGCATTCACCCCTCCACTTT. The rearrangement uses TRBV28 and TRBJ1-6; 9 bases agree with TRBD1. V was clipped by 7 bases and J by 8 bases; unmatched bases: 9. The CDR3 is 15 amino acids. The germline V gene encodes CDR1 MDHEN and CDR2 SYDVKM.